This passage covers 20 T cell receptor beta chains from one sample sequenced in a study of cytomegalovirus exposure and HLA in healthy donors. PCR primers comprised 60 Vbeta and 13 Jbeta primers. Assay: immunoSEQ multiplex PCR; the TCRdb copy retains only in-frame clones and omits some. The sample shows some 140,000 clones, 70% to 80% of them seen only once. The source material was PBMCs. These receptors were obtained from a female donor in good health and CMV-seronegative.

This clone was counted between two and nine times. J is TRBJ1-5 and V is TRBV19, with TRBD1 as a possible D gene (5 bases). V was clipped by 7 bases and J by 5 bases, with 18 bases between them. The germline V gene encodes CDR1 LNHDA and CDR2 SQIVND (reference sequence). CDR3 length equals 15 residues. For the CDR3, the DNA is TGTGCCAGTACCCTGGACACTACCTTCGATCAGCCCCAGCATTTT. It specifies CASTLDTTFDQPQHF.

The sample holds a few counts of this clone. The V gene is TRBV6-5, the J gene TRBJ1-3; no reliable D call. This CDR3 spans 13 amino acids. Germline values: CDR1 MNHEY, CDR2 SVGAGI. With 6 bases removed from V and 0 bases from J, the gap between germline ends came to 6 bases. The CDR3 here is CASSPYSGNTIYF. In DNA, the CDR3 is TGTGCCAGCAGCCCCTACTCTGGAAACACCATATATTTT.

CDR3 in amino acids: CASSFGQYSNQPQHF. CDR3 in DNA: TGTGCCAGCAGCTTTGGACAGTATAGCAATCAGCCCCAGCATTTT. J is TRBJ1-5 and V is TRBV7-9; the D gene is possibly TRBD1 (6 bases). The germline CDR1 and CDR2 sequences are SEHNR and FQNEAQ (reference sequence). CDR3 length: 15 amino acids. The V gene lost 3 bases and the J gene lost 0 bases, with 9 bases spanning the gap.

The rearrangement links TRBV5-1 to TRBJ2-3; D might be TRBD2 (6 bases). This CDR3 contains 16 residues. Trimming took off 4 bases at V and 3 bases at J, with 18 bases between the two ends. Per the germline V gene, CDR1 is SGHRS and CDR2 is YFSETQ. The CDR3 nucleotides are TGCGCCAGCAGCCGGACCGGGTCGGGAGCAACAGATACGCAGTATTTT. It is translated as CASSRTGSGATDTQYF.

This clone has a handful of counts. The chain combines TRBV2 with TRBJ1-1; a possible D gene is TRBD1 (6 bases). CDR3 length: 11 residues. V lost 6 bases and J 10 bases, leaving 12 bases between the germline ends. Looked up from germline, CDR1 is SNHLY and CDR2 is FYNNEI. The chain's CDR3 is CASSLQGGAFF. The CDR3 DNA sequence: TGTGCCAGCAGCTTACAGGGTGGAGCTTTCTTT.

The gene calls are TRBV25-1 and TRBJ2-3; 8 bases match TRBD1. CDR1 is MGHDK, CDR2 SYGVNS, per germline. The CDR3 has 15 amino acids. V trimming: 3 bases; J trimming: 2 bases; junction bases outside the gene matches: 4. CDR3 bases: TGTGCCAGCAGTGAGTTCAGGGGGCCCACAGATACGCAGTATTTT. Translating gives CASSEFRGPTDTQYF.

This clone was found a few times. The chain uses TRBV6-1 and TRBJ1-5; D is unresolved. The germline gives CDR1 MNHNS, CDR2 SASEGT. CDR3 length: 14 amino acids. Trimming left V 2 bases short and J 2 bases short, with 7 bases between. This CDR3 reads CASSESSRNQPQHF. The CDR3 DNA reads TGTGCCAGCAGTGAATCGAGTCGCAATCAGCCCCAGCATTTT.

This chain connects TRBV28 to TRBJ1-5; the match to TRBD1 covers 12 bases. CDR3 length: 15 amino acids. After removal of 2 bases from V and 9 bases from J, the junction contained 5 bases not matched to a gene. CDR1 MDHEN and CDR2 SYDVKM come from the germline V gene. Here the CDR3 reads CASSLGDRGRRPQHF. Here the CDR3 DNA reads TGTGCCAGCAGTTTAGGGGACAGGGGGCGAAGGCCCCAGCATTTT.

The CDR3 sequence is CASKGGRDTQYF. DNA for the CDR3: TGTGCCAGTAAAGGCGGGAGAGATACGCAGTATTTT. This rearrangement joins TRBV5-5 to TRBJ2-3; 7 bases line up with TRBD2. The V gene end was trimmed by 8 bases and the J gene end by 5 bases; junction bases not matched to a gene: 5. This CDR3 region has 12 residues. Germline CDR1 is SGHKS and CDR2 is YYEKEE (reference sequence).

This chain links TRBV27 with TRBJ2-7, with 7 bases identical to TRBD1. Germline loops: CDR1 MNHEY, CDR2 SMNVEV (reference sequence). The CDR3 runs 13 residues. Losses at the gene ends were 6 bases for V and 4 bases for J; bases not matched to a gene: 6. The CDR3 nucleotides read TGTGCCAGCAGCAGAAGGGGGCAGTACGAGCAGTACTTC. Amino acids: CASSRRGQYEQYF.

The chain carries TRBV5-4 and TRBJ2-1; 12 bases are shared with TRBD2. The CDR3 covers 16 residues. Germline assignment: CDR1 SGHNT and CDR2 YYREEE (reference sequence). V lost 3 bases to trimming and J lost 6 bases; unmatched junction nucleotides: 7. As DNA, the CDR3 is TGTGCCAGCAGCTGGCTAGCGGGAGGGCCAAGCAATGAGCAGTTCTTC. Residues: CASSWLAGGPSNEQFF.

This chain joins TRBV11-2 and TRBJ1-4; 7 bases match TRBD1. The germline V gene has CDR1 SGHAT and CDR2 FQNNGV. CDR3 length: 15 amino acids. The trim removed 2 bases at V and 7 bases at J, leaving 7 bases unmatched. The CDR3 region is CASSLRLTGREKLFF. CDR3 DNA sequence: TGTGCCAGCAGCTTACGTCTGACAGGGCGTGAAAAACTGTTTTTT. Filled out from reference TRBV11-2 and TRBJ1-4, the complete variable domain reads EAGVAQSPRYKIIEKRQSVAFWCNPISGHATLYWYQQILGQGPKLLIQFQNNGVVDDSQLPKDRFSAERLKGVDSTLKIQPAKLEDSAVYLCASSLRLTGREKLFFGSGTQLSVL.

The CDR3 DNA reads as TGTGCCAGCAGTTTCAGGCTACTTTTAGACACTGAAGCTTTCTTT. Its protein product is CASSFRLLLDTEAFF. The chain is built from TRBV6-5 and TRBJ1-1; D call uncertain. Germline CDR1 MNHEY, CDR2 SVGAGI. The CDR3 has 15 amino acids. V dropped 4 bases and J dropped 3 bases, with 15 bases sitting between them.

This clone has at least ten counts. The CDR3 nucleotides read TGTGCCAGCAGTGGACGACAGGGAGACTACGAGCAGTACTTC. It translates to CASSGRQGDYEQYF. The chain joins TRBV6-1 to TRBJ2-7, with 7 nucleotides matching TRBD1. Germline V gene data show CDR1 as MNHNS and CDR2 as SASEGT. V was clipped by 4 bases and J by 3 bases; unmatched bases: 6. The CDR3 spans 14 residues.

The rearrangement uses TRBV11-3 and TRBJ2-6, with a possible D match to TRBD1 (5 bases). V dropped 4 bases and J dropped 0 bases, with 19 bases sitting between them. The CDR3 is made up of 19 amino acids. Looked up from germline, CDR1 is SGHNT and CDR2 is YENEEA. The CDR3 sequence: CASSSRSGRVSSGANVLTF. For the CDR3, the DNA is TGTGCCAGCAGCTCCCGGTCGGGCAGGGTGAGCTCTGGGGCCAACGTCCTGACTTTC.

The chain recombines TRBV29-1 with TRBJ2-2; D is undetermined. Germline CDR1 is SQVTM and CDR2 is ANQGSEA. The CDR3 totals 14 residues. V was pared by 3 bases and J by 4 bases, with 12 bases between. Here the CDR3 reads CSVDLQFPTGELFF. The CDR3 DNA is TGCAGCGTTGATTTACAGTTTCCCACCGGGGAGCTGTTTTTT.

The CDR3 nucleotides read TGTGCCAGCGTGGGACTAGCGGGCGCCGCCTACGAGCAGTACTTC. This encodes CASVGLAGAAYEQYF. J is TRBJ2-7 and V is TRBV2, with 12 bases that match TRBD2. The germline gives CDR1 SNHLY, CDR2 FYNNEI. Trimming took 8 bases from V and 2 from J; bases not matched to a gene: 7. CDR3 length equals 15 residues.

This clone has a handful of counts. This sequence joins TRBV5-6 and TRBJ2-1; 9 bases map to TRBD1. Losses at the gene ends were 7 bases for V and 4 bases for J; bases not matched to a gene: 9. CDR1 and CDR2 (germline): SGHDT, YYEEEE. The CDR3 totals 15 residues. CDR3 protein: CASGTGTGYYNEQFF. CDR3 DNA sequence: TGTGCCAGCGGGACGGGGACAGGGTATTACAATGAGCAGTTCTTC.

This rearrangement joins TRBV10-3 to TRBJ1-1, with 8 bases lining up with TRBD1. Germline V CDR1 and CDR2: ENHRY, SYGVKD. Unmatched junction bases numbered 7, after V lost 5 bases and J lost 2 bases. The CDR3 has 15 residues. CDR3 region: CAISPGTGLNTEAFF. In nucleotides, the CDR3 is TGTGCCATCAGTCCGGGGACAGGACTTAACACTGAAGCTTTCTTT.

The gene calls are TRBV4-1 and TRBJ2-1, with 12 bases identical to TRBD2. The CDR3 length is 16 residues. V shed 2 bases and J 10 bases; nucleotides not matched to a gene: 9. Germline-derived CDR1 and CDR2 are MGHRA and YSYEKL. CDR3 sequence reads: CASSQPRASGREEQFF. The DNA for the CDR3 is TGCGCCAGCAGCCAACCCCGGGCTAGCGGGAGGGAAGAGCAGTTCTTC.